This entry concerns a single T cell receptor beta chain. In the original analysis: Scientists estimated how many nucleated cells there were by amplifying reference gene primers. Sequenced by immunoSEQ multiplex PCR; TCRdb stores in-frame clones only, minus some. That table supplies the V and J calls and clone size; D and trimming were determined from the DNA. Seen here are 160,000 or so clones, around 89% observed once, and the top ten hold less than 3%. The sample comes from a study of blood T cell repertoires in COVID-19. Study summary: Acute and convalescent COVID-19 samples came from the United States, Italy and Spain. T cells, B-cell-depleted T cells, or PBMCs provided the cDNA or gDNA that served as material.

V dropped 4 bases and J dropped 4 bases, with 17 bases sitting between them. The germline CDR1 and CDR2 sequences are SGHDT and YYEEEE. CDR3 length: 15 residues. This receptor was identified in a man aged 55 to 70 with acute or convalescent COVID-19. J is TRBJ2-5 and V is TRBV5-6; weak D call: TRBD1 (8 bases). The sequencing sample was made of peripheral blood. The DNA for the CDR3 is TGTGCCAGCAGCCGCGCACAGGGGGGGGGAGAGACCCAGTACTTC. Its translation: CASSRAQGGGETQYF.